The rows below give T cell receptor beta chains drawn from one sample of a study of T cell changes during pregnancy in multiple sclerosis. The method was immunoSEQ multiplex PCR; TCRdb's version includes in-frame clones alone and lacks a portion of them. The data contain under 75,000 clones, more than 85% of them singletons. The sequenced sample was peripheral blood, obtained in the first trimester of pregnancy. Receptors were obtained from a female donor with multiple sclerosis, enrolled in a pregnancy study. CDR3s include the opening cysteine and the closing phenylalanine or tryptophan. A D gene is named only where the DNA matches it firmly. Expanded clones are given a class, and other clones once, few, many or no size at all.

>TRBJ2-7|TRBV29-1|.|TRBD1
TGCAGCGGACGACAGGGAGCCTACGAGCAGTACTTC
CSGRQGAYEQYF
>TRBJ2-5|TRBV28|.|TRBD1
TGTGCCAGCAGTGGCCAGACAGGGGTCGAGACCCAGTACTTC
CASSGQTGVETQYF
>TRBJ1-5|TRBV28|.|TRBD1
TGTGCCAGCAGCCCAGAGAGGACAGGGCCGTTTAGCAATCAGCCCCAGCATTTT
CASSPERTGPFSNQPQHF
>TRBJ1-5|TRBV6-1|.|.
TGTGCCAGCAGTTATTTCAGTAGCAATCAGCCCCAGCATTTT
CASSYFSSNQPQHF
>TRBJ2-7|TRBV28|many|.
TGTGCCAGCAACCCGACAGGTACCTACGAGCAGTACTTC
CASNPTGTYEQYF
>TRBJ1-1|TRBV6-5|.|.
TGTGCCAGCAGTTACTCGCAGGGGCGGACTGAAGCTTTCTTT
CASSYSQGRTEAFF
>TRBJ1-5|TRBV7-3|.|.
TGTGCCAGCAGCTTTAGGGAATACGGGAGCCCCGATCAGCCCCAGCATTTT
CASSFREYGSPDQPQHF
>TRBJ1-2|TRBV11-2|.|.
TGTGCCAGCAGCTTAGGCCAGGGCGGTGCTGGCTACACCTTC
CASSLGQGGAGYTF
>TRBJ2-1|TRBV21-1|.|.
TGTGCCAGCAGCAATCAGACGGGAGGGTGTGCCAATGAGCAGTTCTTC
CASSNQTGGCANEQFF
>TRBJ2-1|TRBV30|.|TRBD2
TGTGCCTTCGGACTAGCGGGAGAGCGTGAGCAGTTCTTC
CAFGLAGEREQFF
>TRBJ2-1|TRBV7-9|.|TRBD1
TGTGCCAGCAGCCCCCACCCCCGGACAGGGGGTTTCTACAATGAGCAGTTCTTC
CASSPHPRTGGFYNEQFF
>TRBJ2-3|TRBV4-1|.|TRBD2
TGCGCCAGCAGCCAAGGGGGACTAGCGGGAGGGCCCCACACAGATACGCAGTATTTT
CASSQGGLAGGPHTDTQYF
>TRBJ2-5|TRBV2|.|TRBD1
TGTGCCAGCAGCGCAGGGGGCGAAGAGACCCAGTACTTC
CASSAGGEETQYF
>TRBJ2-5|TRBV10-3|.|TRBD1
TGTGCCATCAGTGCCGGTCAAGGGGGCTCAGAGACCCAGTACTTC
CAISAGQGGSETQYF
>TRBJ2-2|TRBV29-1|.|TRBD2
TGCAGCGTTGAAGTTCAGGCTAGCGGGGAGAAGCTGTTTTTT
CSVEVQASGEKLFF
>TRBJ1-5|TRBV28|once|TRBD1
TGTGCCAGCAGTTCGACAGGGGGTGGCCTTAATAGCAATCAGCCCCAGCATTTT
CASSSTGGGLNSNQPQHF
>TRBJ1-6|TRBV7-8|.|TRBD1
TGTGCCAGCAGCTTAGTGGGACAGGGAACCAATTCACCCCTCCACTTT
CASSLVGQGTNSPLHF
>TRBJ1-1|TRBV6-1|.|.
TGTGCCAGCAGTGCGGGAGGGTGGGCGAACACTGAAGCTTTCTTT
CASSAGGWANTEAFF
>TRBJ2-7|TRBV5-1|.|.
TGCGCCAGCAGCTTGGGTCAGGGTCTCGACTACGAGCAGTACTTC
CASSLGQGLDYEQYF
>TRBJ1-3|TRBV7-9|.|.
TGTGCCAGCAGCTTCAGAGGCCCTAGAGGAAACACCATATATTTT
CASSFRGPRGNTIYF
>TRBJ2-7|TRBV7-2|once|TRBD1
TGTGCCAGCAGCCCCCGTGTGGGGACAGCCACATACGAGCAGTACTTC
CASSPRVGTATYEQYF
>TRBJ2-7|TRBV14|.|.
TGTGCCAGCAGCCAAGATAGAATCGGCGGGGCAGCGGTCTACGAGCAGTACTTC
CASSQDRIGGAAVYEQYF
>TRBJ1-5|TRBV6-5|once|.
TGTGCCAGCAGTTATGGAGGGGCTCCCAATCAGCCCCAGCATTTT
CASSYGGAPNQPQHF
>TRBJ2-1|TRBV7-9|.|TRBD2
TGTGCCAGCAGCGTATGGACTAGCGGGGAGTACAATGAGCAGTTCTTC
CASSVWTSGEYNEQFF